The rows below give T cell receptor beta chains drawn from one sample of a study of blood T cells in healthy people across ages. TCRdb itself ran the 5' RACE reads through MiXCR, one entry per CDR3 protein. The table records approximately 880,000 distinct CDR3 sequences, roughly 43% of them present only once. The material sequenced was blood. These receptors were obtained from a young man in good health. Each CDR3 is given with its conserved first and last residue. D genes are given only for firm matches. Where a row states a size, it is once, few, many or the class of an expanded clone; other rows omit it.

TGTGCCAGCAGCGTAGCGGGCAGTGAAGAGACCCAGTTCTTC	CASSVAGSEETQFF	.	14	.	TRBJ2-1	TRBV9
TGTGCCAGCAGCCAGCAGCCCGGACCCATAGGGCAGTACTTC	CASSQQPGPIGQYF	.	14	.	TRBJ2-5	TRBV3-1
TGTGCCAGCAGCTTAGCGCGAGGGGGCTCCTATAATTCACCCCTCCACTTT	CASSLARGGSYNSPLHF	.	17	.	TRBJ1-6	TRBV7-2
TGTGCCACCGCCGGGGAGGCCTACAATGAGCAGTTCTTC	CATAGEAYNEQFF	.	13	.	TRBJ2-1	TRBV24-1
TGTGCCAGCTCCCAGGCGGGGGCGTACCAAGAGACCCAGTACTTC	CASSQAGAYQETQYF	.	15	.	TRBJ2-5	TRBV6-2/TRBV6-3
TGTGCCAGCAGCCAAGTTGGGGGGGCCCTCGAGCAGTACTTC	CASSQVGGALEQYF	.	14	.	TRBJ2-7	TRBV4-2
TGCAGCGCACTCTACGGGACAGGGGTCGAGCAGTACTTC	CSALYGTGVEQYF	TRBD1	13	.	TRBJ2-7	TRBV29-1
TGTGCCAGCAGCTCCTCAGGGGGTCTAGGTGGCTACACCTTC	CASSSSGGLGGYTF	TRBD1	14	once	TRBJ1-2	TRBV7-2
TGTGCCAGCAGCTCCGGGACAGGTGGTGGCTACACCTTC	CASSSGTGGGYTF	TRBD1	13	few	TRBJ1-2	TRBV7-2
TGTGCCAGCAGCCAAGGGCAGGAGGGCAATGAGCAGTTCTTC	CASSQGQEGNEQFF	.	14	.	TRBJ2-1	TRBV4-2
TGTGCCAGCAGCTCCCCGGCAGCTACTCGCTACGAGCAGTACTTC	CASSSPAATRYEQYF	.	15	few	TRBJ2-7	TRBV7-9
TGTGCCAGCAGTTTCAACAGTAGGGGCCTAGGGAACGAGCAGTACTTC	CASSFNSRGLGNEQYF	.	16	.	TRBJ2-7	TRBV28
TGTGCCAGCAGCCCCTCGGTCACCCAGCTTTATGAGCAGTTCTTC	CASSPSVTQLYEQFF	.	15	.	TRBJ2-1	TRBV9
TGTGCCTGGACGGCAGGGGTCTCCTACGAGCAGTACTTC	CAWTAGVSYEQYF	.	13	few	TRBJ2-7	TRBV30
TGTGCCAGCAGCTTATTCTTCACAGGGGGAAATTCACCCCTCCATTTT	CASSLFFTGGNSPLHF	TRBD1	16	.	TRBJ1-6	TRBV7-8
TGTGCCAGCAGTGCCATTGGACTAGCGGTTAGCACAGATACGCAGTATTTT	CASSAIGLAVSTDTQYF	TRBD2	17	.	TRBJ2-3	TRBV6-1
TGCAGTGCTAGACCTTCTCCCTTTCGGGCAGTCAATGAGCAGTTCTTC	CSARPSPFRAVNEQFF	.	16	once	TRBJ2-1	TRBV20-1
TGTGCCAGCAGTTCCAGGGATTATAGCAATCAGCCCCAGCATTTT	CASSSRDYSNQPQHF	.	15	.	TRBJ1-5	TRBV12-3/TRBV12-4
TGCAGTGGACCGAACCAAGAGACCCAGTACTTC	CSGPNQETQYF	.	11	.	TRBJ2-5	TRBV20-1
TGTGCCATCAGCCCCGGACAGACAAACACAGATACGCAGTATTTT	CAISPGQTNTDTQYF	.	15	few	TRBJ2-3	TRBV10-3
TGTGCCAGCAGCGTAGAAGGGGTTGTGACTGAGCAGTTCTTC	CASSVEGVVTEQFF	.	14	.	TRBJ2-1	TRBV9
TGCGCCAGCAGCTTGGAGGGCGGACCCGGGACAGATACGCAGTATTTT	CASSLEGGPGTDTQYF	.	16	few	TRBJ2-3	TRBV5-1
TGTGCCAGCAGCCAAGAATCGCAGGCTACCAATGAGCAGTTCTTC	CASSQESQATNEQFF	.	15	.	TRBJ2-1	TRBV3-1
TGTGCCAGCAGTGAAGTCCTCGGGGCGAGTGAGACCCAGTACTTC	CASSEVLGASETQYF	.	15	few	TRBJ2-5	TRBV25-1
TGTGCCAGCAGCGTAATAGCGGGGCGGGCAGATACGCAGTATTTT	CASSVIAGRADTQYF	TRBD2	15	.	TRBJ2-3	TRBV7-9
TGTGCCAGCAGCTCCGACAGGGCGAACACTGAAGCTTTCTTT	CASSSDRANTEAFF	TRBD1	14	.	TRBJ1-1	TRBV7-2
TGTGCCAGTCAAGGGGACGAAGAGACCCAGTACTTC	CASQGDEETQYF	.	12	.	TRBJ2-5	TRBV2
TGCAGCGTAGCAGGACAGTCCTCTGGAAACACCATATATTTT	CSVAGQSSGNTIYF	.	14	.	TRBJ1-3	TRBV29-1
TGTGCCAGCAGTTGGGGCGGGGGCCGCAGCACAGATACGCAGTATTTT	CASSWGGGRSTDTQYF	.	16	few	TRBJ2-3	TRBV28
TGTGCCAGCAGTATACAGGGGGGAAAGGGCTACGAGCAGTACTTC	CASSIQGGKGYEQYF	TRBD1	15	.	TRBJ2-7	TRBV12-3/TRBV12-4
TGTGCCAGCAGTCTCCGGACAGGGGACTATGGCTACACCTTC	CASSLRTGDYGYTF	TRBD1	14	.	TRBJ1-2	TRBV14
TGTGCCAGCACTCGAACGGGGACAGGGAGTGTCTCCTACAATGAGCAGTTCTTC	CASTRTGTGSVSYNEQFF	TRBD1	18	few	TRBJ2-1	TRBV2
TGTGCCAGCAATGAGGCAGGGAGTCAGCCCCAGCATTTT	CASNEAGSQPQHF	.	13	.	TRBJ1-5	TRBV2
TGCAGCGTGGCCCCCAGACTAGCCTATGGCTACACCTTC	CSVAPRLAYGYTF	.	13	few	TRBJ1-2	TRBV29-1
TGCGCCAGCAGCCAAGACGGCCGTGACAGGGGGCCCTACAATGAGCAGTTCTTC	CASSQDGRDRGPYNEQFF	TRBD1	18	.	TRBJ2-1	TRBV4-3
TGCAGTGCTAGAGATGAGACCGGGACACTTATGAGGGGGAGCAATCAGCCCCAGCATTTT	CSARDETGTLMRGSNQPQHF	.	20	.	TRBJ1-5	TRBV20-1
TGTGCCAGCAGTGAAGCAGTCGGCAGCTACAATGAGCAGTTCTTC	CASSEAVGSYNEQFF	.	15	few	TRBJ2-1	TRBV6-1
TGTGCCAGCAGCGCACCGGGCGCAGGAAGAACTGAAGCTTTCTTT	CASSAPGAGRTEAFF	.	15	.	TRBJ1-1	TRBV7-2
TGTGCCAGCGAAGCCCCACCGATCGGCTACACCTTC	CASEAPPIGYTF	.	12	.	TRBJ1-2	TRBV28
TGTGCCAGCAGCCGCGGGGGGGCGAACACCGGGGAGCTGTTTTTT	CASSRGGANTGELFF	TRBD2	15	few	TRBJ2-2	TRBV7-2